This T cell receptor beta chain was recorded in a study of technical replicates of blood from a handful of donors. Germline V gene sequence: CDR1 SQVTM, CDR2 ANQGSEA. The CDR3 totals 13 residues. The junction had 4 bases not matched to a gene; V was cut back by 4 bases and J by 3 bases. TCRdb keeps only in-frame clones here, not all; method: immunoSEQ multiplex PCR. Among around 100,000 clones, over 85% were seen once, and the ten largest hold less than 0.4%. Sample: T cells isolated from PBMCs. The receptor's source is a human donor in good health. The chain joins TRBV29-1 to TRBJ1-2; 8 bases agree with TRBD1. CDR3 coding DNA: TGCAGCGTTGGGCAGGGGGCAGACTATGGCTACACCTTC. Translated, it gives CSVGQGADYGYTF.